These 4 T cell receptor beta chains originate from one sample sequenced in a study of OX40 agonist ivuxolimab in advanced cancers. This table comes from immunoSEQ multiplex PCR, and its TCRdb copy is limited to in-frame clones, with some not included. The sample lists tens of thousands of clones, more than 80% occurring once. This specimen was CD4+ or CD8+ T cells sorted from blood, taken in a trial of the OX40 agonist ivuxolimab. The receptor set was obtained from an adult with an advanced solid tumor such as melanoma, head and neck, liver or kidney cancer.

This sequence joins TRBV11-2 and TRBJ1-2; D perhaps matches TRBD1 (5 bases). In germline, CDR1 is SGHAT, CDR2 FQNNGV. The V and J ends lost 3 bases and 2 bases respectively, with 10 bases between them. CDR3 length: 14 amino acids. The CDR3 DNA is TGTGCCAGCAGCTTGGGGCAGGCGAACTATGGCTACACCTTC. Translating it yields CASSLGQANYGYTF.

This clone showed up just once. The chain couples TRBV30 to TRBJ1-1; 9 positions match TRBD1. Germline V gene data show CDR1 as GTSNPN and CDR2 as SVGIG (reference sequence). The CDR3 contains 13 residues. The V and J ends lost 4 bases and 4 bases, in that order; junction bases with no gene match: 4. DNA for the CDR3: TGTGCCTGGAATCCGACAGGGGGCACTGAAGCTTTCTTT. Amino acids: CAWNPTGGTEAFF. Looking up the rest from reference TRBV30 and TRBJ1-1 gives the full variable domain: SQTIHQWPATLVQPVGSPLSLECTVEGTSNPNLYWYRQAAGRGLQLLFYSVGIGQISSEVPQNLSASRPQDRQFILSSKKLLLSDSGFYLCAWNPTGGTEAFFGQGTRLTVV.

The chain combines TRBV5-1 with TRBJ1-1; the D gene is possibly TRBD1 (6 bases). Per germline, CDR1 SGHRS and CDR2 YFSETQ. V lost 4 bases to trimming and J lost 8 bases, with 9 bases between them. The length of the CDR3 is 11 residues. The CDR3 nucleotides are TGCGCCAGCAGCGCAGGACAGGAAGCTTTCTTT. Its translation: CASSAGQEAFF.

This chain joins TRBV4-3 and TRBJ2-7; D assignment may be TRBD1 or TRBD2 (5 bases each). Germline lookup yields CDR1 LGHNA and CDR2 YSLEER. Trimming stripped 2 bases from V and 3 bases from J, with 8 bases between. The CDR3 covers 13 residues. The CDR3 sequence is CASSQTRGYEQYF. In nucleotides, the CDR3 is TGCGCCAGCAGCCAAACTAGGGGCTACGAGCAGTACTTC.